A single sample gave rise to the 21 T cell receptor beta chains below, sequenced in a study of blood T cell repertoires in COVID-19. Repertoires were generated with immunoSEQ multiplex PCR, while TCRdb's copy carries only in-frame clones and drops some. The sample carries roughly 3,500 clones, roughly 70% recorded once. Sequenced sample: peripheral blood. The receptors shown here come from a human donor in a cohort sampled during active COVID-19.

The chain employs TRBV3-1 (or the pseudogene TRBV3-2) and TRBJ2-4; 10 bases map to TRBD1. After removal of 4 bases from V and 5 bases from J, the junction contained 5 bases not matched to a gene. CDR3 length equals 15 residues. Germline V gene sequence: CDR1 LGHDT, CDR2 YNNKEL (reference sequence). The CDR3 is CASSRMGQGQNIQYF. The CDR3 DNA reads TGTGCCAGCAGCCGGATGGGACAGGGGCAAAACATTCAGTACTTC.

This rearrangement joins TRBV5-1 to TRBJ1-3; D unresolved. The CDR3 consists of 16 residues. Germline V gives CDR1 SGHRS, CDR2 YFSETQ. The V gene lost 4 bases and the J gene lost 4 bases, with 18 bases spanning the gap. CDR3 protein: CASSVTGNQGGNTIYF. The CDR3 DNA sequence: TGCGCCAGCAGCGTCACCGGGAATCAAGGGGGAAACACCATATATTTT.

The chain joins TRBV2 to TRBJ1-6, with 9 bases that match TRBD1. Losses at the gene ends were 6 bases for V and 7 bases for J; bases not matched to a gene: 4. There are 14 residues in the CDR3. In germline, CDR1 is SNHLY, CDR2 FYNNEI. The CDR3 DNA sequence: TGTGCCAGCAGCAGAGGACAGGGGAATTCACCCCTCCACTTT. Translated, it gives CASSRGQGNSPLHF.

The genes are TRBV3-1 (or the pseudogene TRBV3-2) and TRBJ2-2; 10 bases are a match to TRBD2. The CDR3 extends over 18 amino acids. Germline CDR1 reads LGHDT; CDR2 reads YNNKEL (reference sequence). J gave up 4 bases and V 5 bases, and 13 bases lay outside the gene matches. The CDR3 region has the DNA TGTGCCAGCAGCACAAGGAGCCTAGCGGGAGTTGGCACCGGGGAGCTGTTTTTT. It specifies CASSTRSLAGVGTGELFF.

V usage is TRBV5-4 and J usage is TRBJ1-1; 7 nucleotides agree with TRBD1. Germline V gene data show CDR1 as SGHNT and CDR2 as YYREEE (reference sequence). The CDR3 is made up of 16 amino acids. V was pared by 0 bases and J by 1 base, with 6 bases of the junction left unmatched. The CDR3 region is CASSLGARQGNTEAFF. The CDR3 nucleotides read TGTGCCAGCAGCTTGGGGGCGCGACAGGGGAACACTGAAGCTTTCTTT.

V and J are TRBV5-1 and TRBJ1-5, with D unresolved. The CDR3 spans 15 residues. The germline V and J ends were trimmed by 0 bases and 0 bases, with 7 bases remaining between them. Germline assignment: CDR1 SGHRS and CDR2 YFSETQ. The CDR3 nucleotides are TGCGCCAGCAGCTTGGCAGGTTATAGCAATCAGCCCCAGCATTTT. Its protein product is CASSLAGYSNQPQHF.

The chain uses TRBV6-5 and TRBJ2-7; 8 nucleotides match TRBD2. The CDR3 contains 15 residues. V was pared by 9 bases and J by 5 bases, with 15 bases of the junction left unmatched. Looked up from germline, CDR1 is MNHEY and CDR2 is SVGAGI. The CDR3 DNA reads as TGTGCCAGTTCCCGGGGGGGGAGTGATCGGGACGAGCAGTACGTC. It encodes CASSRGGSDRDEQYV.

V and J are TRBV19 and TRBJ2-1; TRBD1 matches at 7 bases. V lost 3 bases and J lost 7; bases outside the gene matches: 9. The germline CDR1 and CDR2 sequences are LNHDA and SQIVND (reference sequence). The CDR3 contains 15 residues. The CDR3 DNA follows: TGTGCCAGTAGTATCAAGGGGGCGCTTCGGAATGAGCAGTTCTTC. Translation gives CASSIKGALRNEQFF.

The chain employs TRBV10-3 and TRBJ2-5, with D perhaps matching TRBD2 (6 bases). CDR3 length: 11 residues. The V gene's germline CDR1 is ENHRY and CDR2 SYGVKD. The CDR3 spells CASSRGETQYF. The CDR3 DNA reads TGTGCATCCTCCCGGGGGGAGACCCAGTACTTC.

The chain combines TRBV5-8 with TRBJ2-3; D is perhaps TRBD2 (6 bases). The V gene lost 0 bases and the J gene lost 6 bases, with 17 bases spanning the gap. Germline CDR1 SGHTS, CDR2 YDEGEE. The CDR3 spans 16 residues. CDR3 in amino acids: CASSLANDARGDTQYF. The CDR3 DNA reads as TGTGCCAGCAGCTTGGCCAATGACGCACGGGGGGATACGCAGTATTTT.

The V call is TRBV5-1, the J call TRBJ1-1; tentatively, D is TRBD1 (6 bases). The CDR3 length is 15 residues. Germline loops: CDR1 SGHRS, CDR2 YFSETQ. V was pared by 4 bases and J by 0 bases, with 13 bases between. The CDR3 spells CASSGGSYMNTEAFF. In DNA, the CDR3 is TGCGCCAGCAGCGGGGGCAGTTACATGAACACTGAAGCTTTCTTT.

Here the CDR3 DNA reads TGTGCCAGCAGGACAGGACAAACTAATGAAAAACTGTTTTTT. It encodes CASRTGQTNEKLFF. The chain uses TRBV2 and TRBJ1-4, with a weak D call TRBD1 (6 bases). V was shortened by 6 bases and J by 1 base, with 9 bases between the two germline ends. The CDR3 is made up of 14 amino acids. Per the germline V gene, CDR1 is SNHLY and CDR2 is FYNNEI.

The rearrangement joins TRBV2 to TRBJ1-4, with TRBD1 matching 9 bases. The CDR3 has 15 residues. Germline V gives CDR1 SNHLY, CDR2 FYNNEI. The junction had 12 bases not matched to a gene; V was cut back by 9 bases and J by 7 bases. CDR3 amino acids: CASNINPGQGEKLFF. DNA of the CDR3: TGTGCCAGTAACATCAACCCGGGACAGGGTGAAAAACTGTTTTTT.

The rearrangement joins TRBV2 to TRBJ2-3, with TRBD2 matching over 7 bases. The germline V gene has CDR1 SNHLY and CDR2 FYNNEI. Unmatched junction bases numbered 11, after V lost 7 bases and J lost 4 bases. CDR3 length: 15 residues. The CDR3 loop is CASIGVRGRADTQYF. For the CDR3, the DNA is TGTGCCAGCATTGGTGTCCGGGGGAGGGCAGATACGCAGTATTTT.

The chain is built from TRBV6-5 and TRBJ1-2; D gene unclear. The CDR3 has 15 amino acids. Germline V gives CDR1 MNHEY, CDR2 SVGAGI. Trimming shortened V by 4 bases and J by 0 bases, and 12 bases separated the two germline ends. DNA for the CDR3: TGTGCCAGCAGTTCCGGAGGGTTTGCTAACTATGGCTACACCTTC. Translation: CASSSGGFANYGYTF.

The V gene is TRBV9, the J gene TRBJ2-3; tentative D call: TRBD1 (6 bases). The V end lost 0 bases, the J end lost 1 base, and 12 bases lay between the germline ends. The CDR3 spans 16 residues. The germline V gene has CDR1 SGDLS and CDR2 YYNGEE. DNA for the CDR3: TGTGCCAGCAGCGTAGGAACAGGGTCGGGCACAGATACGCAGTATTTT. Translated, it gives CASSVGTGSGTDTQYF.

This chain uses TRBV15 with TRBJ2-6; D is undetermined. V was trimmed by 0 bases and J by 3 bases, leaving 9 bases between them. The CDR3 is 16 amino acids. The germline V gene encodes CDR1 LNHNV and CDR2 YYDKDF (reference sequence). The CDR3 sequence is CATSRDASSGANVLTF. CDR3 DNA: TGTGCCACCAGCAGAGACGCCTCTAGTGGGGCCAACGTCCTGACTTTC. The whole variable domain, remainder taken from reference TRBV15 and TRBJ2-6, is DAMVIQNPRYQVTQFGKPVTLSCSQTLNHNVMYWYQQKSSQAPKLLFHYYDKDFNNEADTPDNFQSRRPNTSFCFLDIRSPGLGDTAMYLCATSRDASSGANVLTFGAGSRLTVL.

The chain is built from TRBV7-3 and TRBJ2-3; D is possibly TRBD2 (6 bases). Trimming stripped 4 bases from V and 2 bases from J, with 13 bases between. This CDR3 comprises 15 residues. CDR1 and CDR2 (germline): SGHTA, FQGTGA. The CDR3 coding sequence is TGTGCCAGCAGCTACCTCGGGGGTCCCACAGATACGCAGTATTTT. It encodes CASSYLGGPTDTQYF.

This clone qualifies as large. The DNA for the CDR3 is TGTGCCATGGATCTAAATTTGGACAGGGAAGATCAGCCCCAGCATTTT. Its protein product is CAMDLNLDREDQPQHF. The chain links TRBV25-1 to TRBJ1-5, with 8 bases that match TRBD1. V shed 10 bases and J 5 bases; nucleotides not matched to a gene: 16. From germline, CDR1 is MGHDK and CDR2 SYGVNS. The CDR3 is made up of 16 amino acids.

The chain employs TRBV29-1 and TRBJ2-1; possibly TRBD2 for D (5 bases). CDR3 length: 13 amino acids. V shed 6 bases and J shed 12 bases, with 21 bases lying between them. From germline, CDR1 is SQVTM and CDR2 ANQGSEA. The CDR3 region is CSVVTTRAAGQFF. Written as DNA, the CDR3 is TGCAGCGTCGTCACCACGAGGGCCGCGGGGCAGTTCTTC.

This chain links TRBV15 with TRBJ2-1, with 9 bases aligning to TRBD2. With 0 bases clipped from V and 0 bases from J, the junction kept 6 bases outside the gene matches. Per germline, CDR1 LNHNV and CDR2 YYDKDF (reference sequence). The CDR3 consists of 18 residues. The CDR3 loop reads CATSRDWASGNSYNEQFF. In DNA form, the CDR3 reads TGTGCCACCAGCAGAGATTGGGCTAGCGGGAACTCCTACAATGAGCAGTTCTTC.